One and the same sample provided the 27 T cell receptor delta chains below, sequenced in a study of gamma-delta T cells after stem cell transplantation. TCRdb re-processed the RT-PCR reads using CATT. The sample lists about 2,500 delta-chain clones; around 18% were seen once. Material: gamma-delta T cells. These receptor sequences come from a human donor. It is not recorded whose cells these are; they may come from a transplant donor.

No V gene was called, though TRDJ2 was called as the J gene; the table gives TRDD3 as D, unverified against the DNA. This CDR3 region has 15 residues. This CDR3 reads CASGENGGYKPKLFF. CDR3 nucleotides: TGTGCTAGTGGGGAAAACGGGGGATACAAGCCAAAACTCTTCTTT.

The chain is built from TRDV2 and TRDJ2; D perhaps matches TRDD3 (5 bases). The J gene, left out of TCRdb, was set here by checking the DNA against germline. The CDR3 covers 24 residues. Germline V gene sequence: CDR1 GEAIGNYY, CDR2 EKD. Trimming pared 3 bases from V and 2 bases from J, leaving 39 bases between. CDR3 residues: CACDRRRSLTNIRGVIRLTAQLFF. The CDR3 DNA follows: TGTGCCTGTGACCGTAGGCGTAGCCTCACCAATATACGGGGGGTTATTCGCTTGACAGCACAACTCTTCTTT.

Judged by abundance, this clone is medium-sized (0.01 to 0.1%). This sample also contains other DNA sequences that code for the same CDR3. The genes are TRDV3 and TRDJ1; 9 bases map to TRDD2. CDR1 and CDR2 from the germline V gene are TVYSNPD and GDNSRS (reference sequence). The CDR3 spans 18 residues. Trimming removed 1 base from V and 0 bases from J; junction bases left unmatched: 15. CDR3 sequence reads: CAFTFLRLLGIYTDKLIF. Written as DNA, the CDR3 is TGTGCCTTTACCTTCCTACGACTACTGGGGATTTACACCGATAAACTCATCTTT.

By sample share, this clone is medium-sized. The same CDR3 arises from other DNA sequences in this sample as well. The chain is built from TRDV2 and TRDJ3, with 9 bases aligning to TRDD3. Per germline, CDR1 GEAIGNYY and CDR2 EKD. This CDR3 spans 22 amino acids. With V trimmed by 0 bases and J by 0 bases, 14 bases remained unmatched. The CDR3, as DNA: TGTGCCTGTGACACCGTTGGGAGGGGATACGCGCGTAGCTCCTGGGACACCCGACAGATGTTTTTC. Amino acids: CACDTVGRGYARSSWDTRQMFF.

Notes on this clone: At one boundary the junction diverges from the germline segment, which might be a read error. The J gene is TRDJ2, the V gene TRDV1; TRDD3 matches at 7 bases. Since TCRdb gives no J gene, matching the DNA to germline was used here to assign it. CDR1 and CDR2 from the germline V gene are TSWWSYY and QGS. CDR3 length: 19 residues. CDR3 nucleotide sequence: TGTGCTCTTGGGGCCACGAGAATACTGGGGCGAGCACGGGCAGCAAAACTCTTCTTT. It translates to CALGATRILGRARAAKLFF.

This clone rates as medium-sized. This chain links TRDV1 with TRDJ1, with 8 nucleotides matching TRDD3. With 2 bases clipped from V and 0 bases from J, the junction kept 8 bases outside the gene matches. The CDR3 length is 17 residues. Germline V gene data show CDR1 as TSWWSYY and CDR2 as QGS. CDR3 loop: CALGELSGGPYTDKLIF. Written as DNA, the CDR3 is TGTGCTCTTGGGGAATTATCTGGGGGACCTTACACCGATAAACTCATCTTT.

This clone was detected only a few times. The rearrangement joins TRDV2 to TRDJ1; the match to TRDD3 covers 8 bases. Trimming cost V 3 bases and J 1 base; bases outside gene matches: 9. From germline, CDR1 is GEAIGNYY and CDR2 EKD. The CDR3 covers 16 residues. The chain's CDR3 is CACDPVLGGITDKLIF. CDR3 DNA: TGTGCCTGTGACCCCGTACTGGGGGGTATCACCGATAAACTCATCTTT.

Worth noting for this clone: One junction end does not reproduce the germline sequence, and a read error may be involved. The chain employs TRDV1 and TRDJ1; 8 nucleotides match TRDD3. CDR1 is TSWWSYY, CDR2 QGS, per germline. The CDR3 is 18 amino acids. CDR3 nucleotides: TGTGCTCTTGGGGAGAGACCTACACTGGGGGGCTACACCGATAAACACATCTTT. Its translation: CALGERPTLGGYTDKHIF.

This clone was seen only once. It is likely a read error: a sequence one base away is far more abundant. The rearrangement uses TRDV2 and TRDJ3; 12 bases align to TRDD3. The J gene, left out of TCRdb, was set here by checking the DNA against germline. Per the germline V gene, CDR1 is GEAIGNYY and CDR2 is EKD. This CDR3 has 19 amino acids. In DNA form, the CDR3 reads TGTGCCGGTGACACGAGCTGGGGGATACGTTCCTGGGACACCCGACAGATGTTTTTC. Translating it yields CAGDTSWGIRSWDTRQMFF.

By sample share, this clone is medium-sized. The genes are TRDV1 and TRDJ1, with 12 bases fitting TRDD3. Germline V gene sequence: CDR1 TSWWSYY, CDR2 QGS. With 4 bases clipped from V and 0 bases from J, the junction kept 21 bases outside the gene matches. The CDR3 loop spans 22 amino acids. The CDR3 here is CALGVPFPTLLGDTQYTDKLIF. The CDR3 coding sequence is TGTGCTCTTGGGGTGCCCTTCCCTACCTTACTGGGGGATACCCAGTACACCGATAAACTCATCTTT.

CDR3 sequence reads: CALGEGPTPFLLGGPSGYTDKLIF. CDR3 coding DNA: TGTGCTCTTGGGGAGGGTCCTACGCCGTTTCTACTGGGGGGACCTTCAGGCTACACCGATAAACTCATCTTT. V usage is TRDV1 and J usage is TRDJ1; 8 nucleotides agree with TRDD3. CDR1 and CDR2 from the germline V gene are TSWWSYY and QGS. V dropped 3 bases and J dropped 0; count of bases not matched to a gene: 30. There are 24 residues in the CDR3.

The rearrangement links TRDV1 to TRDJ2; a possible D gene is TRDD3 (7 bases). CDR1 is TSWWSYY and CDR2 is QGS in the germline V gene. With 3 bases removed from V and 0 bases from J, the gap between germline ends came to 29 bases. CDR3 size: 22 residues. The CDR3 spells CALGDLLRGAGGYRSLTAQLFF. DNA of the CDR3: TGTGCTCTTGGGGACCTCCTACGGGGAGCTGGGGGCTACCGTTCTTTGACAGCACAACTCTTCTTT.

Turning to this clone: A read error may explain this, as a much larger clone is one base away. At the DNA level, this CDR3 is encoded by other sequences in the same sample as well. This chain links TRAV29/DV5 with TRDJ2; 8 positions agree with TRDD3. The trim removed 5 bases at V and 0 bases at J, leaving 21 bases unmatched. The CDR3 has 20 amino acids. Germline loops: CDR1 NSMFDY, CDR2 ISSIKDK. CDR3 sequence (DNA): TGTGCAGCCTCACTCCTAGGGGGATATCTCCATCCCTCTTTGACAGCACAACTCTTCTTT. Encoded protein: CAASLLGGYLHPSLTAQLFF.

This clone was detected a few times. The genes are TRDV1 and TRDJ1; TRDD3 agrees at 8 bases. V lost 0 bases to trimming and J lost 3 bases; unmatched junction nucleotides: 36. Germline CDR1 and CDR2: TSWWSYY and QGS. This CDR3 region has 26 residues. The CDR3 bases are TGTGCTCTTGGGGAACTAGAGCGTCGCTTTCGCCACCCTACTGGGGGCCGGGAGAGACCACCCGATAAACTCATCTTT. Protein sequence: CALGELERRFRHPTGGRERPPDKLIF.

This clone was seen a few times. This sequence joins TRDV1 and TRDJ1, with 10 bases that match TRDD3. Here the J gene was assigned by germline matching of the DNA, as TCRdb has none. This CDR3 has 18 amino acids. V was pared by 1 base and J by 0 bases, with 8 bases of the junction left unmatched. Germline V gene lookup returns CDR1 TSWWSYY and CDR2 QGS. The CDR3 DNA follows: TGTGCTCTTGGGGAACGGCGGGGGATACGCAAGTACACCGATAAACTCATCTTT. It yields the protein CALGERRGIRKYTDKLIF.

This clone is deemed medium-sized. The chain is built from TRDV1 and TRDJ1; D may be TRDD2 (5 bases). The V and J ends lost 1 base and 0 bases respectively, with 21 bases between them. From germline, CDR1 is TSWWSYY and CDR2 QGS. This CDR3 region has 19 residues. CDR3 protein: CALGEQLGFLFSYTDKLIF. DNA for the CDR3: TGTGCTCTTGGGGAACAGCTTGGTTTCCTGTTCTCGTACACCGATAAACTCATCTTT.

Notes on this clone: Other nucleotide sequences in the sample specify the same CDR3. The chain combines TRDV2 with TRDJ3, with 9 bases that match TRDD3. Germline V CDR1 and CDR2: GEAIGNYY, EKD. The CDR3 runs to 19 residues. Germline trimming cut 3 bases from V and 0 bases from J; bases unmatched to any gene: 8. CDR3 residues: CACDDLLGDSSWDTRQMFF. The CDR3 DNA is TGTGCCTGTGACGACTTACTGGGGGACAGCTCCTGGGACACCCGACAGATGTTTTTC.

The chain is built from TRDV1 and TRDJ1; 11 positions agree with TRDD3. This CDR3 is 24 amino acids long. Germline CDR1 and CDR2: TSWWSYY and QGS. Unmatched junction bases numbered 32, after V lost 5 bases and J lost 3 bases. The DNA of the CDR3 is TGTGCTCTTGGGTCACGGGGATATTCCTACTCCTTACTGGGGGATAAGGGCGTGCCCGATAAACTCATCTTT. Protein sequence: CALGSRGYSYSLLGDKGVPDKLIF.

The chain uses TRDV3 and TRDJ1; 7 bases fit TRDD3. This CDR3 has 23 amino acids. CDR1 is TVYSNPD, CDR2 GDNSRS, per germline (reference sequence). V was pared by 1 base and J by 10 bases, with 42 bases of the junction left unmatched. This CDR3 reads CAFIRGRPRGHLEVLGPGLGLIF. The CDR3 DNA follows: TGTGCCTTTATCCGAGGACGACCACGGGGACACCTTGAGGTACTGGGGCCGGGGTTGGGACTCATCTTT.

A remark on this clone: This likely traces to a read error, being one base from a far larger clone. Additional DNA sequences in this sample encode the identical CDR3. The CDR3 here is CACDTGAKGHLTAQLFF. CDR3 bases: TGTGCCTGTGACACCGGGGCCAAGGGACATTTGACAGCACAACTCTTCTTT. The rearrangement uses TRDV2 and TRDJ2; D is uncertain. V shed 0 bases and J shed 1 base, with 14 bases lying between them. The CDR3 totals 17 residues. Per germline, CDR1 GEAIGNYY and CDR2 EKD.

This clone was picked up one time. Being one base from a much bigger clone, this may be a read error. The chain combines TRAV29/DV5 with TRDJ1; TRDD3 might be the D (5 bases). TCRdb leaves out the J gene; it was filled in here by matching the DNA to germline. V was clipped by 4 bases and J by 0 bases, with 28 bases between them. The CDR3 has 19 residues. Germline V CDR1 and CDR2: NSMFDY, ISSIKDK. Written as DNA, the CDR3 is TGTGCAGCAGAGGGTGGTAGGGCGGGGGCCTCGAGGGACACCGATAAACTCATCTTT. This codes for CAAEGGRAGASRDTDKLIF.

Only one count was recorded for this clone. The genes are TRDV3 and TRDJ1; D possibly corresponds to TRDD3 (6 bases). TCRdb supplies no J gene; here it was assigned by aligning the nucleotide sequence to germline. Trimming shortened V by 3 bases and J by 0 bases, and 26 bases separated the two germline ends. The length of the CDR3 is 18 residues. CDR1 and CDR2 (germline): TVYSNPD, GDNSRS (reference sequence). CDR3 region: CAFGKGWGPNFYTDKLIF. The CDR3, as DNA: TGTGCCTTCGGGAAAGGCTGGGGACCAAACTTCTACACCGATAAACTCATCTTT.

For this clone: A much more abundant neighbour one base away suggests this may be a read error. The V call is TRDV2, the J call TRDJ1; 13 bases align to TRDD3. The length of the CDR3 is 18 residues. Germline V gene lookup returns CDR1 GEAIGNYY and CDR2 EKD. V shed 2 bases and J 8 bases; nucleotides not matched to a gene: 16. CDR3 nucleotides: TGTGCCTGTGACAAGAAAGGGGGGTACTGGGGGATACGACTGAAACTCATCTTT. As protein: CACDKKGGYWGIRLKLIF.

This clone occurred a few times. This may be a read error: a much more frequent sequence differs by one nucleotide. The rearrangement links TRDV1 to TRDJ2; no reliable D call. Trimming removed 2 bases at V and 0 bases at J, with 16 bases between. Germline V CDR1 and CDR2: TSWWSYY, QGS. This CDR3 has 18 residues. CDR3 nucleotides: TGTGCTCTTGGGGAATCCGGCTTTTCCAGTGCTTTGACAGCACAACTCTTCTTT. Protein: CALGESGFSSALTAQLFF.

This clone was seen more than once but under ten times. Being one base from a much bigger clone, this may be a read error. The chain couples TRDV2 to TRDJ2; TRDD3 agrees at 11 bases. Germline V gene data show CDR1 as GEAIGNYY and CDR2 as EKD. The CDR3 runs to 16 residues. As DNA, the CDR3 is TGTGCCCGTGACATACTGGGGGATACTTTGACAGCACAACTCTTCTTT. Residues: CARDILGDTLTAQLFF.

Points on this clone: Sequence at one end of the junction differs from germline and may be a read error. This chain uses TRAV29/DV5 with TRDJ2, with 10 positions matching TRDD3. CDR3 length: 18 residues. From germline, CDR1 is NSMFDY and CDR2 ISSIKDK. The CDR3 DNA sequence: TGTGCAGCCAGCGTTCCCTACGGGGGATACGCTTTGACAGTACAACTCTTCTTT. This translates into CAASVPYGGYALTVQLFF.

This clone turned up a few times. Possible read error: a much larger clone is one base away. This specimen includes other DNA sequences encoding the same CDR3. This chain connects TRDV2 to TRDJ1; 11 nucleotides agree with TRDD3. Because TCRdb records no J gene, it was assigned here through a match of the DNA to germline. V was pared by 2 bases and J by 8 bases, with 18 bases of the junction left unmatched. This CDR3 spans 18 amino acids. CDR1 is GEAIGNYY and CDR2 is EKD in the germline V gene. CDR3 sequence (DNA): TGTGCCTGTGACAAGAAAGGGGGGTACTGGGGGATAAGACCGAAACTCATCTTT. Its translation is CACDKKGGYWGIRPKLIF.